A single T cell receptor beta chain is shown here with its context. It has no known antigen specificity. No much larger clonotype is one base removed from it; base qualities were not supplied. These data originate in a study of blood T cell repertoires in COVID-19 (dated by TCRdb to 2019 to 2021). Turning to the overall study: Samples covering the acute and convalescent phases of COVID-19 were provided by collaborators in the United States, Italy and Spain. The repertoires were released in a freely available public database intended as a resource for research on the immune response to SARS-CoV-2. Where available, HLA class I and class II types were taken from metadata supplied by the sample provider and were not determined by assay-based typing. The sample metadata nearly always contained a de-identified subject ID, COVID-19 status, age in years and sex. Samples came from the ongoing ImmuneRACE study (first 160 participants) plus 1,254 subjects from 6 global collaborators. The prospective study material was composed of cDNA or gDNA derived from T cells, B-cell-depleted T cells, or PBMCs. Subjects who had been exposed to COVID-19, were actively infected with it, or had recovered from it provided the deeply sampled blood TCRbeta repertoires that made up the dataset. Findings and caveats that apply to the study as a whole: Clinical and demographic metadata were provided uncurated, with the amount varying by source and participant.

The immunoSEQ Assay, a bias-controlled multiplex PCR, was used to amplify TCRbeta CDR3 regions from genomic DNA. The study's processing was this. The number of nucleated cells in each sample was estimated by amplification of reference gene primers within the assay. Sequence reads were collapsed and filtered to measure the absolute abundance of every unique TCRbeta CDR3 rearrangement. For each sample, productive Simpson clonality was calculated as the square root of Simpson's diversity index across productive rearrangements. TCRdb limited this immuneACCESS table to in-frame rearrangements with V and J called. A share of clones is missing; checked studies link under half to unresolved V genes, and the rest is unexplained. That table furnishes V, J and clone size, whereas the DNA furnished D and trimming. The sample contains about 270,000 clones, about 89% of them found a single time. The ten largest account for about 1.6% of the sample.

Relative to germline, V is 3 bases shorter and J is 5 bases shorter, with 7 bases between their ends. The CDR3 sequence holds 12 residues, the cysteine and phenylalanine included. The CDR3 DNA has 36 bases and is translated from base 1. Based on the germline V gene, the CDR1 and CDR2 sequences are SGHAT and FQNNGV. A second Seattle source provided samples from volunteer blood donors who had recovered from COVID-19. The collaborating institutions used their own protocols to collect whole blood in K2EDTA tubes. Collaborator samples were shipped for TCRbeta analysis as frozen whole blood, isolated PBMCs, or DNA extracted from either sample type.

The sample taken for sequencing was peripheral blood. The V gene is TRBV11-2 and the J gene is TRBJ2-5; no confident D gene assignment can be made. This clonotype was obtained from a woman aged 55-70 years who had recovered from COVID-19. The CDR3 protein is CASSFSRETQYF. The nucleotide sequence is given as TGTGCCAGCAGCTTCTCCAGGGAGACCCAGTACTTC.